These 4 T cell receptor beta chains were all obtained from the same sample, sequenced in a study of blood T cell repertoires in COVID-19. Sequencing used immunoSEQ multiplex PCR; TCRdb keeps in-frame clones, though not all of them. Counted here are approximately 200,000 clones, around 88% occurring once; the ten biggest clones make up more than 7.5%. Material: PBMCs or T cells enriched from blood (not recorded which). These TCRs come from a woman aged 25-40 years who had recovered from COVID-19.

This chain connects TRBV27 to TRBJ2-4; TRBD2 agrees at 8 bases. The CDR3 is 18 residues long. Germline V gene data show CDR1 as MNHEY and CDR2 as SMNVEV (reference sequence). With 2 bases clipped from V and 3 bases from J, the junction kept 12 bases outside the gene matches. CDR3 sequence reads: CASSLGPPGGLVKNIQYF. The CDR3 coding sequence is TGTGCCAGCAGTTTAGGGCCACCGGGAGGGCTTGTCAAAAACATTCAGTACTTC.

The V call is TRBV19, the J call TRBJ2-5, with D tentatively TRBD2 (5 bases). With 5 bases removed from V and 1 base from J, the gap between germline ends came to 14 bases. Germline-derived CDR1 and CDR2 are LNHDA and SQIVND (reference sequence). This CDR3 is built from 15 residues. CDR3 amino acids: CASSPGDEPQETQYF. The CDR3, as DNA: TGTGCCAGTAGTCCCGGGGATGAACCCCAAGAGACCCAGTACTTC.

The CDR3 DNA reads as TGTGCCAGTAGTACGACCTCGGGAGCGGGACGCACAGATACGCAGTATTTT. This sequence encodes CASSTTSGAGRTDTQYF. The genes are TRBV19 and TRBJ2-3; the match to TRBD2 covers 7 bases. With 4 bases clipped from V and 1 base from J, the junction kept 11 bases outside the gene matches. This CDR3 spans 17 amino acids. Per the germline V gene, CDR1 is LNHDA and CDR2 is SQIVND (reference sequence). Combining the CDR3 with reference TRBV19 and TRBJ2-3 gives the whole variable domain DGGITQSPKYLFRKEGQNVTLSCEQNLNHDAMYWYRQDPGQGLRLIYYSQIVNDFQKGDIAEGYSVSREKKESFPLTVTSAQKNPTAFYLCASSTTSGAGRTDTQYFGPGTRLTVL.

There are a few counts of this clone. Here the CDR3 DNA reads TGTGCCAGTAGTCTCGACAACCCCAGAGAGACCCAGTACTTC. This gives the protein CASSLDNPRETQYF. This chain connects TRBV19 to TRBJ2-5; D ambiguous. The CDR3 runs 14 residues. V was cut by 5 bases and J by 4 bases, with 14 bases left in between. CDR1 is LNHDA, CDR2 SQIVND, per germline (reference sequence).